The sequence of this TCR beta chain was determined in a study of cytomegalovirus exposure and HLA in healthy donors. Sequencing was performed with immunoSEQ multiplex PCR; in TCRdb, only in-frame clones are kept and a portion is missing. The sample holds some 98,000 clones, more than 85% seen once. Whole-study findings and limits: Cytomegalovirus-associated TCR beta chains were listed, numbering 150 to 200. CMV antigen specificity was confirmed in vitro for three CMV-associated chains. According to reports, the classifier identified cytomegalovirus status with high specificity and sensitivity.

Turning to this clone: The antigen is unknown.

V was cut by 5 bases and J by 4 bases, with 12 bases left in between. The CDR3 has 15 amino acids. CDR1 and CDR2 from the germline V gene are MNHEY and SMNVEV (reference sequence). The chain recombines TRBV27 with TRBJ2-6; D is possibly TRBD1 (6 bases). The TCR originated in a man between 18 and 29 years old in good health and CMV-seropositive. Input material: PBMCs. CDR3 bases: TGTGCCAGCAGTCCCACAGGGTTGGGGGCCAACGTCCTGACTTTC. Its translation is CASSPTGLGANVLTF.